This TCR beta chain came from a study of shared clonotypes between healthy human individuals. Study findings and constraints: Rarefaction showed sorted-subset sequencing was incomplete despite large depth. Some naive CD4 clonotypes, around 4.7%, turned up in common across four donors.

For this clone: Its specificity is not known.

Under the authors' procedure: ImmunoSEQ gave junction-only sequences without quality scores, so filtering differed. Assay used: immunoSEQ multiplex PCR; TCRdb lists only in-frame clones, some missing. The D gene and trimming were derived from the DNA, and the V and J assignments and clone size from that table. There are roughly 2.1 million clones in the sample; roughly 91% occur only once, and 1.5% to 2% lies in the top ten. Naive CD8 populations comprised CD45RO-negative cells positively selected for CCR7, excluding terminally differentiated effector memory CD45RA+ cells. CDR1 and CDR2 from the germline V gene are SGDLS and YYNGEE. The V segment lost 2 bases and the J segment 2 bases; nucleotides outside the gene matches: 13. The CDR3 is made up of 18 amino acids.

What was sequenced was naive CD8+ T cells from PBMCs. The chain joins TRBV9 to TRBJ2-1; 7 bases fit TRBD2. The TCR was taken from a man younger than 35 in good health. Some clones in this sample may be carry-over from other donors' samples. CDR3 sequence: CASSVRLAIRKTYNEQFF. CDR3 nucleotide sequence: TGTGCCAGCAGCGTGAGACTAGCTATACGAAAGACCTACAATGAGCAGTTCTTC.